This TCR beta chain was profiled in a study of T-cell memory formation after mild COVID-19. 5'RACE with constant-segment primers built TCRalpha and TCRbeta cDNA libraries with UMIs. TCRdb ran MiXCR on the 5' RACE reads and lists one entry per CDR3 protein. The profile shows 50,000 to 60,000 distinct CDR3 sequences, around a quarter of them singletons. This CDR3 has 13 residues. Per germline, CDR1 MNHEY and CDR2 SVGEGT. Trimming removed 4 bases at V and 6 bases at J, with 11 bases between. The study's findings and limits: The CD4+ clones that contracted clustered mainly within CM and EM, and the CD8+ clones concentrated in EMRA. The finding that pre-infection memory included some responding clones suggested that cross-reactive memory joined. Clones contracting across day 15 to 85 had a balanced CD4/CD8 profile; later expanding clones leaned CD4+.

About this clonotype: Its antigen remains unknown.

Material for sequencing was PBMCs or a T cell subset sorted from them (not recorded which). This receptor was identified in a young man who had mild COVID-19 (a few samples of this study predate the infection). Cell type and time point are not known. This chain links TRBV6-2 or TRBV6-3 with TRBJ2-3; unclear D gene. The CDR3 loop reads CASSSTSGDTQYF. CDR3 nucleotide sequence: TGTGCCAGCAGTTCCACCTCCGGGGATACGCAGTATTTT.